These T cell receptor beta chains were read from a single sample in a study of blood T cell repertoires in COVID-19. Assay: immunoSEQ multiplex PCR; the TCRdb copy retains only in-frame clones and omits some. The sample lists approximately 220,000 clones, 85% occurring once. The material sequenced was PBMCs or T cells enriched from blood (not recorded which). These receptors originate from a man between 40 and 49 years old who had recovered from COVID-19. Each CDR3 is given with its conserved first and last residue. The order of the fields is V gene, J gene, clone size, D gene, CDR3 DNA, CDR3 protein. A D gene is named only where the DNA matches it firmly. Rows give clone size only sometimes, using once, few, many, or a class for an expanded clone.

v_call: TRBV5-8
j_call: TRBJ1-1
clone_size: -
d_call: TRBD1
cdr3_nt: TGTGCCACATGTCGAGGGACAGGGGGCACTGAAGCTTTCTTT
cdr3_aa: CATCRGTGGTEAFF

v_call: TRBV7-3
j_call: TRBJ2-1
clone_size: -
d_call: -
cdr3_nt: TGTGCCAGCAGCGAAGAAACGAGGGATGAGCAGTTCTTC
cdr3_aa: CASSEETRDEQFF

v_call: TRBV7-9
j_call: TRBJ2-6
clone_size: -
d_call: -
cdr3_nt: TGTGCCAGCAGCTTAGCGCAGGGGCAGGCCTCTGGGGCCAACGTCCTGACTTTC
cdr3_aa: CASSLAQGQASGANVLTF

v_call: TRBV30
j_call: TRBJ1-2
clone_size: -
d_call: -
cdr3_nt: TGTGCCTGGAGCCCAGCTAACTATGGCTACACCTTC
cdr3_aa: CAWSPANYGYTF

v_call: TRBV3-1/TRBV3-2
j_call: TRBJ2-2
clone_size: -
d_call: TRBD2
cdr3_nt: TGTGCCAGCAGTGGGGACTACAACACCGGGGAGCTGTTTTTT
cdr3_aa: CASSGDYNTGELFF

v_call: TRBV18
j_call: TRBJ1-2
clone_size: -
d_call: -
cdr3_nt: TGTGCCAGCTCACCGGCGGGGAGTAACTATGGCTACACCTTC
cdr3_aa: CASSPAGSNYGYTF

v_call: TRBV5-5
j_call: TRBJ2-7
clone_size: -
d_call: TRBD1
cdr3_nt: TGTGCCAGCAGTCAGACTTTGGGGACAGGGAGCTACGAGCAGTACTTC
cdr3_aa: CASSQTLGTGSYEQYF

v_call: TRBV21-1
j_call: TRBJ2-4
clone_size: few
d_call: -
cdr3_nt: TGTGCCAGCAGCAAATTGTCAGGGACCAAAAACATTCAGTACTTC
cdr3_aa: CASSKLSGTKNIQYF

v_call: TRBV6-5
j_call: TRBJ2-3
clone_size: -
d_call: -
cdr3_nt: TGTGCCAGCAGCCCCCGAGGGCAGGTAGATACGCAGTATTTT
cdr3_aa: CASSPRGQVDTQYF

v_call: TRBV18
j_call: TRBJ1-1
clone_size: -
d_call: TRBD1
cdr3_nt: TGTGCCAGCTCACCGCGACAGGGAGGCGGTGACACTGAAGCTTTCTTT
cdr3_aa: CASSPRQGGGDTEAFF

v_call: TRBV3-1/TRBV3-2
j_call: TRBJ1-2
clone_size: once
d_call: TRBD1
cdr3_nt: TGTGCCAGCAGCCAAGGGGACAGAGCCTATGGCTACACCTTC
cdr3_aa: CASSQGDRAYGYTF

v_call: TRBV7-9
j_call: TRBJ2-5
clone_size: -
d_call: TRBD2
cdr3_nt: TGTGCCAGCAGCAAGGGACTAGCGGCCCAAGAGACCCAGTACTTC
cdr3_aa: CASSKGLAAQETQYF

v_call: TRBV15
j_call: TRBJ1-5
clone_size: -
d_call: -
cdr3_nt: TGTGCCACCAGCAGAGTTCCCAGGATCCCCCCGCAGCATTTT
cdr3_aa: CATSRVPRIPPQHF

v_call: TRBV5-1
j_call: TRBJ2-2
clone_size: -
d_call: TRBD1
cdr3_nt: TGCGCCAGCAGCGTATGGGGACAGGAGACCGGGGAGCTGTTTTTT
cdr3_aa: CASSVWGQETGELFF

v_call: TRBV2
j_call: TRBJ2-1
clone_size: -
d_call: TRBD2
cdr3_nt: TGTGCCAGCAGTGAAGGCGGGAGCTCCTACAATGAGCAGTTCTTC
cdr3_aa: CASSEGGSSYNEQFF

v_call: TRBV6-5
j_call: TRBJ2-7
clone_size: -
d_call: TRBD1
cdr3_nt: TGTGCCAGCAGTTACCGGACAGGCTACGAGCAGTACTTC
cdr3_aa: CASSYRTGYEQYF

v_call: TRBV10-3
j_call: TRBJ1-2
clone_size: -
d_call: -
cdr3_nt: TGTGCCATCAGTGAGTCCGGCCCGGACACACCCTATGGCTACACCTTC
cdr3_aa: CAISESGPDTPYGYTF

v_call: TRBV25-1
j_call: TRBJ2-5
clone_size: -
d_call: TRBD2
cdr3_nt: TGTGCCAGCAGTGAAGTGCGGCTAGCGGGTTTCCAAGAGACCCAGTACTTC
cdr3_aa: CASSEVRLAGFQETQYF

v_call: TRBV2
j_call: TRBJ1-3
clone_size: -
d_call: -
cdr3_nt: TGTGCCAGCAGGGGGGCTTCTGGAAACACCATATATTTT
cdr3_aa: CASRGASGNTIYF

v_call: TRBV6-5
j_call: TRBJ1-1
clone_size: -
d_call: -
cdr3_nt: TGTGCCAGCAGTTACGCGGTTTTACGTGGTGAAGCTTTCTTT
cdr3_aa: CASSYAVLRGEAFF

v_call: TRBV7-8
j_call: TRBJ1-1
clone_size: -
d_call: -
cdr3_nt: TGTGCCAGCAGACGTGGGCAAATGGACACTGAAGCTTTCTTT
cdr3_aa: CASRRGQMDTEAFF

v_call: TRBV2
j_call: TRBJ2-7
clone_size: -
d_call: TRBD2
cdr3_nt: TGTGCCAGCAGACCTCTAGGCGGGAGGGAAGCCTACGAGCAGTACTTC
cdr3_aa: CASRPLGGREAYEQYF

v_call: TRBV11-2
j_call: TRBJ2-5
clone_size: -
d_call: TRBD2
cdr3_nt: TGTGCCAGCAGCTTTCAACGCTTAGCGGGACGGGCGGAGACCCAGTACTTC
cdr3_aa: CASSFQRLAGRAETQYF

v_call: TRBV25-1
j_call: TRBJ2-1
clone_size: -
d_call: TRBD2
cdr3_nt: TGTGCCAGCAGTGAATCAATAGCGGGAGGATACAATGAGCAGTTCTTC
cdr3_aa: CASSESIAGGYNEQFF

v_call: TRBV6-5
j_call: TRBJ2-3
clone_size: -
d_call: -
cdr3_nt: TGTGCCAGCAGTCAGGGACTTCCCACAGATACGCAGTATTTT
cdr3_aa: CASSQGLPTDTQYF

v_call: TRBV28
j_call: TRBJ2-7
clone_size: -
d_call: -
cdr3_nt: TGTGCCAGCACCCCCCTTGGCGAGGGTCCTTCCTACGAGCAGTACTTC
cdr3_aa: CASTPLGEGPSYEQYF

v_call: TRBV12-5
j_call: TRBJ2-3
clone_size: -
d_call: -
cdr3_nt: TGTGCTAGTGGTTGGGCAGCTACAGATACGCAGTATTTT
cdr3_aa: CASGWAATDTQYF

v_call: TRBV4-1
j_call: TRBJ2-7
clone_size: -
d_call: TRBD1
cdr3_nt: TGCGCCAGCAGCCAGGGACAGGCTCTCTACGAGCAGTACTTC
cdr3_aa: CASSQGQALYEQYF

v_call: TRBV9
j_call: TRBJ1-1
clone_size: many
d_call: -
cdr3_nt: TGTGCCAGCAGCGCAACAAAGAACACTGAAGCTTTCTTT
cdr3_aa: CASSATKNTEAFF

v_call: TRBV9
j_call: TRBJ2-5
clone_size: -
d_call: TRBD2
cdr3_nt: TGTGCCAGCAGCCCTCATAGGGCTAGCGGGAGTGCAGAGACCCAGTACTTC
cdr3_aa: CASSPHRASGSAETQYF

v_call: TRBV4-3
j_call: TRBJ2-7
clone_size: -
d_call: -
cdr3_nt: TGCGCCAGCAGCCAAGGGGGGGGCACCCTCCGGCAGTACTTC
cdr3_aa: CASSQGGGTLRQYF

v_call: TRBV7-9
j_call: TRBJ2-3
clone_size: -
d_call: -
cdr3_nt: TGTGCCAGCAGCTTAGTACAGAGCACAGATACGCAGTATTTT
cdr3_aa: CASSLVQSTDTQYF

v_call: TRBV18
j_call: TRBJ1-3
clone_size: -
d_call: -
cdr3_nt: TGTGCCAGCTCACCCAACCTCGTTCCCGGGACATTATCTGGAAACACCATATATTTT
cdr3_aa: CASSPNLVPGTLSGNTIYF

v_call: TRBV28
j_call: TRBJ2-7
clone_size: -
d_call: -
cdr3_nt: TGTGCCAGCAGTTTAAGGAGTTACGAGCAGTACTTC
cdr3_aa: CASSLRSYEQYF

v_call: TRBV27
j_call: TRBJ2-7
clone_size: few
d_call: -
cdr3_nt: TGTGCCAGCAGTTCCGGTAACTACGAGCAGTACTTC
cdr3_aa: CASSSGNYEQYF

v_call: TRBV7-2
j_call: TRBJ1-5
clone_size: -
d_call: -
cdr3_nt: TGTGCCAGCAGCTTTCAGACAGGCGGTCGGCCCCAGCATTTT
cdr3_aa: CASSFQTGGRPQHF

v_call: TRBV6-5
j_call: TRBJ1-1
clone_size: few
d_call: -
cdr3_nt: TGTGCCAGCAGTCAGGCGGGCAAGAACACTGAAGCTTTCTTT
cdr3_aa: CASSQAGKNTEAFF

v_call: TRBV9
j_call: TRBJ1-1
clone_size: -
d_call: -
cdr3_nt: TGTGCCAGCAGTCACGAGGGCCAGGTAAACACTGAAGCTTTCTTT
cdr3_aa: CASSHEGQVNTEAFF

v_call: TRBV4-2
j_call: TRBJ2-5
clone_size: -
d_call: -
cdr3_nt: TGTGCCAGCAGCCCTAGGACTGAAACTCAAGAGACCCAGTACTTC
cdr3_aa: CASSPRTETQETQYF

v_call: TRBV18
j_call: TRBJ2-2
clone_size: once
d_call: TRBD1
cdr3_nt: TGTGCCAGCTCACCTGGACAGGGGGCAGGTACCGGGGAGCTGTTTTTT
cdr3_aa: CASSPGQGAGTGELFF

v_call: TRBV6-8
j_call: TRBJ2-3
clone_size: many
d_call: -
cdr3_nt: TGTGCCAGCAGTTATCTCCGGGCAACAGGCGCAGATACGCAGTATTTT
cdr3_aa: CASSYLRATGADTQYF

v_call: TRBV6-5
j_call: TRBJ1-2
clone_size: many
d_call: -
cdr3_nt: TGTGCCAGCAGTCCTGACGGGAACTATGGCTACACCTTC
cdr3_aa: CASSPDGNYGYTF

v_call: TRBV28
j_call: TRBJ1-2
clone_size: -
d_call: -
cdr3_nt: TGTGCCAGCAGTTCTCGTCCAGCTAACTATGGCTACACCTTC
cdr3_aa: CASSSRPANYGYTF

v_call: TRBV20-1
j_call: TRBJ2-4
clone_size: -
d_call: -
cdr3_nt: TGCAGTGCTAGTCTTGGGGGGTTGGAACACATTCAGTACTTC
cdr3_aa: CSASLGGLEHIQYF

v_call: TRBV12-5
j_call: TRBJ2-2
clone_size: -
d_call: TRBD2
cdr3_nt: TGTGCTAGTGGTTCGGGACTAGCGGGGGACACCGGGGAGCTGTTTTTT
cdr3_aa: CASGSGLAGDTGELFF

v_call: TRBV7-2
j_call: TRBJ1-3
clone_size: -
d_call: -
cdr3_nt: TGTGCCAGCAGCCCCAGTTCAGGGGTATTAGGAAACACCATATATTTT
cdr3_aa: CASSPSSGVLGNTIYF

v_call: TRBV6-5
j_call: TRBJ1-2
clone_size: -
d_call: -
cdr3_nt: TGTGCCAGCAGTTACGACAGGAACTATGGCTACACCTTC
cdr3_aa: CASSYDRNYGYTF

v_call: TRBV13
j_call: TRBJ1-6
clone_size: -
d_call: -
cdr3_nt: TGTGCCAGCAGCTTAGGGTCCCGAGATAATTCACCCCTCCACTTT
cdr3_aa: CASSLGSRDNSPLHF

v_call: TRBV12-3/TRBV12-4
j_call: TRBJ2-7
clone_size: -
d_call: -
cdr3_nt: TGTGCCAGCAGTTTGGACCCCTCGGGGGAGCAGTACTTC
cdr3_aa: CASSLDPSGEQYF

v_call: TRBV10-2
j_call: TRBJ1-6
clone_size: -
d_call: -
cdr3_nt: TGCGCCAGCAGGGCAGAATCCTATAATTCACCCCTCCACTTT
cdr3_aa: CASRAESYNSPLHF

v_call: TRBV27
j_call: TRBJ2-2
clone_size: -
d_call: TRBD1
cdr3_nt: TGTGCCAGCATGTGGACAGGGGACACCGGGGAGCTGTTTTTT
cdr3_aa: CASMWTGDTGELFF

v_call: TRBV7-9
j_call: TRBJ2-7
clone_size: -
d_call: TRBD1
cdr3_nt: TGTGCCAGCAGCGATACAGGGGTTCGGGTCTACGAGCAGTACTTC
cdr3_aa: CASSDTGVRVYEQYF

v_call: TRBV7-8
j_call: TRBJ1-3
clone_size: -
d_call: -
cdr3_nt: TGTGCCAGCAGCGTAACCGGGACACTAGGAAACACCATATATTTT
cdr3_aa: CASSVTGTLGNTIYF

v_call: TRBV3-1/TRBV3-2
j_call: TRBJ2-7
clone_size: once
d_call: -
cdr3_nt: TGTGCCAGCAGCCAAGAGGCAGGTGAATACGAGCAGTACTTC
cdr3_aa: CASSQEAGEYEQYF

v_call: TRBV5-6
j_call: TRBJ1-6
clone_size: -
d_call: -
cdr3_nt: TGTGCCAGCAGCTTCGGACACGGCAGTTCACCCCTCCACTTT
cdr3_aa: CASSFGHGSSPLHF

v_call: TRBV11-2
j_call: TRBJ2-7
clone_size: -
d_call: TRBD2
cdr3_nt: TGTGCCAGCAGCCCCGACTCGTGGTATAGCGGGAGGAGCTCCTACGAGCAGTACTTC
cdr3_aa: CASSPDSWYSGRSSYEQYF